The rows below give T cell receptor beta chains drawn from one sample of a study of beta chain features in type 1 diabetes. Assay used: immunoSEQ multiplex PCR; TCRdb lists only in-frame clones, some missing. This sample has a few hundred thousand clones, with approximately 12% found just once. Sequencing input: naive CD4+ T cells from blood. These receptors came from a woman younger than 30 with type 1 diabetes. Each CDR3 is given with its conserved first and last residue. A D gene is named only where the DNA matches it firmly. Rows give clone size only sometimes, using once, few, many, or a class for an expanded clone.

clone_size | j_call | cdr3_length | v_call | d_call | cdr3_nt | cdr3_aa
. | TRBJ2-7 | 14 | TRBV5-4 | TRBD2 | TGTGCCAGCAGCTGGACTAGCGGGAGCCACGAGCAGTACTTC | CASSWTSGSHEQYF
few | TRBJ2-5 | 16 | TRBV5-1 | TRBD2 | TGCGCCAGCAGCGTCGGGGCTAGCGGAACACAAGAGACCCAGTACTTC | CASSVGASGTQETQYF
. | TRBJ1-5 | 12 | TRBV28 | . | TGTGCCAGTGACAGAAACAATCAGCCCCAGCATTTT | CASDRNNQPQHF
. | TRBJ2-1 | 14 | TRBV5-6 | . | TGTGCCAGCAGCGGGGGACTGGGGAAAGGTGAGCAGTTCTTC | CASSGGLGKGEQFF
once | TRBJ2-3 | 16 | TRBV5-6 | TRBD2 | TGTGCCAGCAGCGCCGGGACTAGCGGGAGAACAGATACGCAGTATTTT | CASSAGTSGRTDTQYF
few | TRBJ1-1 | 17 | TRBV7-2 | . | TGTGCCAGCAGCTTGGGACACTCCAAGGGGGTGAACACTGAAGCTTTCTTT | CASSLGHSKGVNTEAFF
. | TRBJ2-1 | 14 | TRBV19 | . | TGTGCCAGTACGACAGGACGCCCCTACAATGAGCAGTTCTTC | CASTTGRPYNEQFF
. | TRBJ1-1 | 12 | TRBV30 | TRBD1 | TGTGCCTGGGGACAGGGGTCCACTGAAGCTTTCTTT | CAWGQGSTEAFF
. | TRBJ1-1 | 13 | TRBV6-6 | . | TGTGCCAGCAGTTCCCCAGAGAACACTGAAGCTTTCTTT | CASSSPENTEAFF
few | TRBJ1-2 | 13 | TRBV28 | . | TGTGCCAGCAATCCCACGGAGGGCTATGGCTACACCTTC | CASNPTEGYGYTF
. | TRBJ2-3 | 19 | TRBV5-6 | TRBD1 | TGTGCCAGCAGCTCGGACCAGTATAGGCGGGACAGGCGCACAGATACGCAGTATTTT | CASSSDQYRRDRRTDTQYF
. | TRBJ1-1 | 15 | TRBV7-2 | . | TGTGCCAGCAGCTTAGCGGCAGGGTGGGACACTGAAGCTTTCTTT | CASSLAAGWDTEAFF
. | TRBJ2-6 | 16 | TRBV28 | . | TGTGCCAGCAGATTCCTACAGGGATCTGGGGCCAACGTCCTGACTTTC | CASRFLQGSGANVLTF
few | TRBJ1-5 | 15 | TRBV30 | . | TGTGCCTGGAACCACAGGAACCCTAGCAATCAGCCCCAGCATTTT | CAWNHRNPSNQPQHF
. | TRBJ2-1 | 15 | TRBV30 | TRBD2 | TGTGCCTGGACCCTGGGACTAGCGGGCTACAATGAGCAGTTCTTC | CAWTLGLAGYNEQFF
. | TRBJ2-7 | 15 | TRBV29-1 | TRBD2 | TGCAGCGTTGGGAGGCGACTAGCCGGATCCTACGAGCAGTACTTC | CSVGRRLAGSYEQYF
. | TRBJ1-5 | 16 | TRBV18 | . | TGTGCCAGCTCACCACCGGACCGGGGAGGCAATCAGCCCCAGCATTTT | CASSPPDRGGNQPQHF